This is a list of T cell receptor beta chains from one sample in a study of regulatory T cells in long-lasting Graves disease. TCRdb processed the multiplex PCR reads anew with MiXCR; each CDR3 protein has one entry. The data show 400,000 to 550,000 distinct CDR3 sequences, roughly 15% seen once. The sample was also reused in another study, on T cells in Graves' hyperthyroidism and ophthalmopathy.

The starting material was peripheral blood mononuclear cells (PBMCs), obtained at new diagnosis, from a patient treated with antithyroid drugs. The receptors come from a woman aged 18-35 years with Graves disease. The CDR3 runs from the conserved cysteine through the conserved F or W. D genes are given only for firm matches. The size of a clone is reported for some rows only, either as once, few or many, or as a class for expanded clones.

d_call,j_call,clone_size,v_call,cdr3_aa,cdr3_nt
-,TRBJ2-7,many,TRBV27,CASMDPMDEQYF,TGTGCCAGCATGGACCCTATGGACGAGCAGTACTTC
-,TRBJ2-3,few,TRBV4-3,CASSQDRSTDTQYF,TGCGCCAGCAGCCAAGACAGGAGCACAGATACGCAGTATTTT
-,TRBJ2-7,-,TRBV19,CASKLAAEQYF,TGTGCCAGTAAACTGGCGGCCGAGCAGTACTTC
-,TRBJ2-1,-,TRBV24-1,CATSDPSRNVYNEQFF,TGTGCCACCAGTGACCCCTCTAGAAACGTGTACAATGAGCAGTTCTTC
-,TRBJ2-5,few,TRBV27,CASSPRQPGLSKEIQYF,TGTGCCAGCAGTCCTCGGCAACCGGGACTGAGCAAAGAGATCCAGTACTTC
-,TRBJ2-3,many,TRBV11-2,CASSSNNGDTQYF,TGTGCCAGCAGCTCTAACAACGGGGATACGCAGTATTTT
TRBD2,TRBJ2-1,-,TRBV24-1,CATSAGGLAGANEQFF,TGTGCCACCAGTGCCGGGGGGCTAGCGGGAGCTAATGAGCAGTTCTTC
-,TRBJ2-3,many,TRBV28,CASSLVGDKTDTQYF,TGTGCCAGCAGTTTAGTAGGGGACAAGACAGATACGCAGTATTTT
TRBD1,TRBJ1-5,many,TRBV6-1,CASSPRQGSFQPQHF,TGTGCCAGCAGTCCAAGACAGGGGAGTTTTCAGCCCCAGCATTTT
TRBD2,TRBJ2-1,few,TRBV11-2,CASSLGPSGDSSYNEQFF,TGTGCCAGTAGCTTAGGGCCTAGCGGGGATAGCTCCTACAATGAGCAGTTCTTC
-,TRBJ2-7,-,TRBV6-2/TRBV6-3,CASLGTVYEQYF,TGTGCCAGCCTGGGGACTGTCTACGAGCAGTACTTC
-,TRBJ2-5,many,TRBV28,CASSQTGIKETQYF,TGTGCCAGCAGTCAAACAGGGATTAAAGAGACCCAGTACTTC
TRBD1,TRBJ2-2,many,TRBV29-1,CSVESLTGGRTGELFF,TGCAGCGTTGAATCCTTGACAGGGGGAAGGACCGGGGAGCTGTTTTTT
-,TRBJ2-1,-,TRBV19,CASSIGLYEQFF,TGTGCCAGTAGTATTGGACTTTACGAGCAGTTCTTC
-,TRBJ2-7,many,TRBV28,CASSFPGEQYF,TGTGCCAGCAGTTTCCCGGGCGAGCAGTACTTC
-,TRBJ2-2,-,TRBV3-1,CASSQVAGPNTGELFF,TGTGCCAGCAGCCAAGTGGCGGGCCCGAACACCGGGGAGCTGTTTTTT
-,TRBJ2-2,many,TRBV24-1,CATSDLSGGDITGELFF,TGTGCCACCAGTGATTTGTCGGGGGGCGACATCACCGGGGAGCTGTTTTTT
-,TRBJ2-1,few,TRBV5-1,CASSLVRAPGEQFF,TGCGCCAGCAGCTTGGTGCGGGCCCCTGGAGAGCAGTTCTTC
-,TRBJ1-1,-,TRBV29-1,CSDFRATEAFF,TGCAGTGACTTCAGGGCGACTGAAGCTTTCTTT
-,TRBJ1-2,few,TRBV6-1,CASRAGEYGYTF,TGTGCCAGCAGAGCAGGTGAATATGGCTACACCTTC
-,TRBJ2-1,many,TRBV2,CASRPGPEGLNEQFF,TGTGCCAGCAGACCAGGCCCAGAGGGGTTGAATGAGCAGTTCTTC
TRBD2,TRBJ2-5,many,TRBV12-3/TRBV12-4,CASSTTWEGETQYF,TGTGCCAGCAGTACTACTTGGGAGGGAGAGACCCAGTACTTC